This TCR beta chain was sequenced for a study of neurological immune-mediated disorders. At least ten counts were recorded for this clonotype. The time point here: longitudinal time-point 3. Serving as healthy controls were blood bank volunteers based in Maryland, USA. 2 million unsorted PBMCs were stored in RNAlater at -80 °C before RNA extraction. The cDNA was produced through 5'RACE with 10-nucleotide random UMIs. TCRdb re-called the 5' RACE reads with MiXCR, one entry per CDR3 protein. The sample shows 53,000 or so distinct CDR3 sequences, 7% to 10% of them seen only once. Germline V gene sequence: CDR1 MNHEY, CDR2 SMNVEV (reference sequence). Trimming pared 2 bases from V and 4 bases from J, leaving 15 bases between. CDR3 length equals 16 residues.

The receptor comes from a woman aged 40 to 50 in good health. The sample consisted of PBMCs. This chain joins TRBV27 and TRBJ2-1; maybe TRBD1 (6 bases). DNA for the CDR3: TGTGCCAGCAGTTTAATACCAGGGGCACCTTACAATGAGCAGTTCTTC. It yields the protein CASSLIPGAPYNEQFF.